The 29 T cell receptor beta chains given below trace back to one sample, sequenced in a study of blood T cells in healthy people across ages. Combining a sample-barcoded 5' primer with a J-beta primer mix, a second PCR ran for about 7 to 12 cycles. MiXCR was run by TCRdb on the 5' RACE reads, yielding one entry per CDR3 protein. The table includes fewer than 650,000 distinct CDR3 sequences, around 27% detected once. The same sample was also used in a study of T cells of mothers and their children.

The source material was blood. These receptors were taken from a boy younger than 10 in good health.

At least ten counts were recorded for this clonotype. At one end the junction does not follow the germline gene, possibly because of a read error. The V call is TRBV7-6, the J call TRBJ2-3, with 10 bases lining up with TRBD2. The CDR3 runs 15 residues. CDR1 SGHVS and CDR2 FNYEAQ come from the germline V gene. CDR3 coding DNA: TGTGCCAGCACCTTAGCGGGAGGCCCCACAGATACGCAGTATTTT. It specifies CASTLAGGPTDTQYF.

DNA for the CDR3: TGTGCCAGCAGCTCTGGACTAGCGGACTATGAGCAGTTCTTC. It encodes CASSSGLADYEQFF. V gene TRBV3-1 combines with J gene TRBJ2-1, with 10 bases identical to TRBD2. The CDR3 runs 14 residues. The ends lost 5 bases at V and 8 bases at J; junction bases unmatched: 6. The germline gives CDR1 LGHDT, CDR2 YNNKEL (reference sequence).

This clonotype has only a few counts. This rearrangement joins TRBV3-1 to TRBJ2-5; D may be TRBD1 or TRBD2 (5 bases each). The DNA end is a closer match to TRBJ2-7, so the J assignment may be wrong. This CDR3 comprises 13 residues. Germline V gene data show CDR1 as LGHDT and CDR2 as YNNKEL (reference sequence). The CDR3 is CASSQVDSGEQYF. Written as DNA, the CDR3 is TGTGCCAGCAGCCAAGTTGACAGCGGCGAGCAGTACTTC.

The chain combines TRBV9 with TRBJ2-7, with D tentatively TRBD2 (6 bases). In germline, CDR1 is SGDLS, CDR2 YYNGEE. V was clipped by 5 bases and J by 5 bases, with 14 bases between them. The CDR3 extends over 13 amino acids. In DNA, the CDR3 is TGTGCCAGCAGTTGGAGGGTGGCTGACGAGCAGTACTTC. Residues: CASSWRVADEQYF.

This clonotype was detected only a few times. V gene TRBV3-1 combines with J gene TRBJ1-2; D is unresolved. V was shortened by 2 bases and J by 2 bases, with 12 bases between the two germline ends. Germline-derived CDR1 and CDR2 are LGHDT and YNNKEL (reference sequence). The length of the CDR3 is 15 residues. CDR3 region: CASSQSASWNYGYTF. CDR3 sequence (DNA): TGTGCCAGCAGCCAATCGGCCTCTTGGAACTATGGCTACACCTTC.

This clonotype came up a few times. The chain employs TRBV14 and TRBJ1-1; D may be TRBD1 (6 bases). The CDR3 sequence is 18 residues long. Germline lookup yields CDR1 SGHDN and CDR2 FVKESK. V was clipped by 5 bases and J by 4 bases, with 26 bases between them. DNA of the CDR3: TGTGCCAGCAGCGCCCAATCGACGTGGGACAACAAAGGCACTGAAGCTTTCTTT. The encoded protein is CASSAQSTWDNKGTEAFF.

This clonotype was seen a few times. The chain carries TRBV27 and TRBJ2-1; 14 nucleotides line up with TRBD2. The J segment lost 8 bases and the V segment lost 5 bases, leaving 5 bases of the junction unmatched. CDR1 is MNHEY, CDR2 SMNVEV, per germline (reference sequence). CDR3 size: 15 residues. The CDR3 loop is CASSMGLAGVDEQFF. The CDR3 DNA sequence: TGTGCCAGCAGTATGGGACTAGCGGGGGTCGATGAGCAGTTCTTC.

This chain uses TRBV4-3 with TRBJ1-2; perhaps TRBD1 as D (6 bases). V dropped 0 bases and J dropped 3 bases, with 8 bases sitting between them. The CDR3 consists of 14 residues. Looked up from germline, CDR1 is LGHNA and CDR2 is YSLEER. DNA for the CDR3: TGCGCCAGCAGCCAAGATCGACAGGACTATGGCTACACCTTC. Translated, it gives CASSQDRQDYGYTF.

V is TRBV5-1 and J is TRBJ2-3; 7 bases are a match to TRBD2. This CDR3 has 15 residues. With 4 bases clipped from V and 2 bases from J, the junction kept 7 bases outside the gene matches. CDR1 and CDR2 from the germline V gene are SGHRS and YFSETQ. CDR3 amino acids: CASSRDGDYTDTQYF. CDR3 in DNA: TGCGCCAGCAGCAGGGACGGGGACTACACAGATACGCAGTATTTT.

The CDR3 sequence is CASSETGIYEQFF. In DNA, the CDR3 is TGTGCCAGCAGCGAAACAGGGATCTATGAGCAGTTCTTC. The V and J genes are TRBV6-2 or TRBV6-3 and TRBJ2-1; D possibly corresponds to TRBD1 (6 bases). The CDR3 loop spans 13 amino acids. CDR1 and CDR2 (germline): MNHEY, SVGEGT. The V gene lost 6 bases and the J gene lost 8 bases, with 14 bases spanning the gap.

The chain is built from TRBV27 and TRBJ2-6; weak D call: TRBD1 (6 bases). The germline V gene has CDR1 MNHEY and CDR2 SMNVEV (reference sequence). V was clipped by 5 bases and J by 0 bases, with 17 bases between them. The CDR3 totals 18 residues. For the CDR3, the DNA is TGTGCCAGCAGTCCAGCCAGGGGAGTGATCTCTGGGGCCAACGTCCTGACTTTC. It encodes CASSPARGVISGANVLTF.

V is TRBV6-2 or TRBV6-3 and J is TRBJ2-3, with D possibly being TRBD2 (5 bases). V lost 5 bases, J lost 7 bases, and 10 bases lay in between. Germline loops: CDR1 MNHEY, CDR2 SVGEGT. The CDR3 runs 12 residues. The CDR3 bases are TGTGCCAGCAGTCCCAGCGGCTATACGCAGTATTTT. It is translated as CASSPSGYTQYF.

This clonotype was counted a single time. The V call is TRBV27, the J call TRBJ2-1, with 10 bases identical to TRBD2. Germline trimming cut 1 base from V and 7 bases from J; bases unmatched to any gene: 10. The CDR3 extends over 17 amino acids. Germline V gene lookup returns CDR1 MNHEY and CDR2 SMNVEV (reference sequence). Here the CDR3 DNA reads TGTGCCAGCAGTTTATTACCCAGCGGGAGGGGCCCGAATGAGCAGTTCTTC. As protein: CASSLLPSGRGPNEQFF.

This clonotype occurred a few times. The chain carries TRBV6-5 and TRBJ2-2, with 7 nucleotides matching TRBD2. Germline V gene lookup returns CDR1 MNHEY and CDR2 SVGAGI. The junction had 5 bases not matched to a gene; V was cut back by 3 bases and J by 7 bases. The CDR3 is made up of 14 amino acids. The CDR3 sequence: CASSYRLAHGELFF. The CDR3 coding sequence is TGTGCCAGCAGTTATAGACTAGCTCACGGGGAGCTGTTTTTT.

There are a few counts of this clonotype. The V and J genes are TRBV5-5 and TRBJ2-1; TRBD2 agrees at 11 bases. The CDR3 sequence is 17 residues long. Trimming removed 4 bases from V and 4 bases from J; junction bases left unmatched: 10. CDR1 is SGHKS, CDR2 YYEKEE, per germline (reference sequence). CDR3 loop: CASSVLRLAGLYNEQFF. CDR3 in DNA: TGTGCCAGCAGCGTGCTGCGACTAGCGGGGCTATACAATGAGCAGTTCTTC.

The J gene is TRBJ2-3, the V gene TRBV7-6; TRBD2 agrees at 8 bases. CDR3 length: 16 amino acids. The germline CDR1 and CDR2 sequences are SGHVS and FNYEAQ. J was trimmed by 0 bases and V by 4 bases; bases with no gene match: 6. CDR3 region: CASSSSGGVSTDTQYF. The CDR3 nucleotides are TGTGCCAGCAGCTCCTCGGGGGGGGTTAGCACAGATACGCAGTATTTT.

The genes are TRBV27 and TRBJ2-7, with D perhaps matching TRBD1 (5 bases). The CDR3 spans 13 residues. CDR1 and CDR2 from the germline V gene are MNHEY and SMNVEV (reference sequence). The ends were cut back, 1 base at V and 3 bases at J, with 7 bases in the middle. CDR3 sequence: CASSLYRGYEQYF. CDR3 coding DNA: TGTGCCAGCAGTTTATATAGGGGCTACGAGCAGTACTTC.

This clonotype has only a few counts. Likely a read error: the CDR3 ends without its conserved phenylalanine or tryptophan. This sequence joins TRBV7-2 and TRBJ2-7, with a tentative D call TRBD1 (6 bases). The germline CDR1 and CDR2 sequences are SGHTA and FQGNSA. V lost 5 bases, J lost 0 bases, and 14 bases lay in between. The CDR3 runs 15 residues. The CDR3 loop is CASSSRDTTSYEQYI. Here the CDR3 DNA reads TGTGCCAGCAGCAGCCGGGACACCACCTCCTACGAGCAGTACATC.

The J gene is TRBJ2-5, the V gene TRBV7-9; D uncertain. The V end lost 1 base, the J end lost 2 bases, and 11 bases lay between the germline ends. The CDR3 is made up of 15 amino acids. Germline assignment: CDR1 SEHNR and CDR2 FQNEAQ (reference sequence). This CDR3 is CASSLVTWGQETQYF. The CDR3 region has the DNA TGTGCCAGCAGCTTAGTTACCTGGGGACAAGAGACCCAGTACTTC.

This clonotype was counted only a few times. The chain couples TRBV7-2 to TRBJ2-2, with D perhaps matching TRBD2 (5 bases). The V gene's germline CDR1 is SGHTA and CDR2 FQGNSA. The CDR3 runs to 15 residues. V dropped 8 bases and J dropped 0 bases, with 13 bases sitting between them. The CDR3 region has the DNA TGTGCCAGCGGCGGTAGCGCCACGAACACCGGGGAGCTGTTTTTT. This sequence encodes CASGGSATNTGELFF.

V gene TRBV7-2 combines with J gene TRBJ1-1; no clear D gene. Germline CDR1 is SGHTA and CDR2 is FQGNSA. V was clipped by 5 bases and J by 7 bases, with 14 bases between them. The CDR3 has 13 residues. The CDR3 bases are TGTGCCAGCAGCCTACGACAAGGCGGTGAAGCTTTCTTT. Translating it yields CASSLRQGGEAFF.

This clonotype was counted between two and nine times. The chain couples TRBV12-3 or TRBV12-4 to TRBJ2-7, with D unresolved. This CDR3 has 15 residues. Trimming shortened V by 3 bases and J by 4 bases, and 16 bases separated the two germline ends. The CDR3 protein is CASSFYRSLPYEQYF. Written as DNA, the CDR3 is TGTGCCAGCAGTTTTTATAGGTCGCTACCTTACGAGCAGTACTTC.

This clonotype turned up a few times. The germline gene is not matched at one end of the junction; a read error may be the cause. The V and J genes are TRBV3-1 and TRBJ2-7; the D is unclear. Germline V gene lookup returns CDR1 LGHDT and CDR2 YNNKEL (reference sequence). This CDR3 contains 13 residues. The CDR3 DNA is TGTGCCAGCAGCCAAGATCTCTCCCACGAGCAGTACTTC. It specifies CASSQDLSHEQYF.

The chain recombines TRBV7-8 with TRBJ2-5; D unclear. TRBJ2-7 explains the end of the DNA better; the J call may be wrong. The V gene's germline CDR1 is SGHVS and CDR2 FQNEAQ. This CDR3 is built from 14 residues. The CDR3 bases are TGTGCCAGCAGCCCTCCAGGAAAGCTCTACGAGCAGTACTTC. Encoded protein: CASSPPGKLYEQYF.

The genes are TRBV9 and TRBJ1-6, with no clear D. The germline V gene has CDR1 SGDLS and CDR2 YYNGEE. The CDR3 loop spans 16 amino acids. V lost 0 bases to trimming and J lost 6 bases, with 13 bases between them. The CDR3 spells CASSVGPSGFNSPLHF. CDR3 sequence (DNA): TGTGCCAGCAGCGTAGGCCCCTCGGGATTTAATTCACCCCTCCACTTT.

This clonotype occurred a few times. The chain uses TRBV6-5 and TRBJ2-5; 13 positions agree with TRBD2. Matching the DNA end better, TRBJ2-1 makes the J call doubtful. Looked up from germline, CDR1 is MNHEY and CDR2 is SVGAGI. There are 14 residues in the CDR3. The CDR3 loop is CASIGLAGDNEQFF. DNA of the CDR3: TGTGCCAGCATTGGACTAGCGGGGGACAATGAGCAGTTCTTC.

The CDR3, as DNA: TGTGCCAGCAGCTTAGGAGGAGACTCTGAAGCTTTCTTT. Amino acids: CASSLGGDSEAFF. The chain links TRBV7-9 to TRBJ1-1; D uncertain. The V end lost 1 base, the J end lost 6 bases, and 9 bases lay between the germline ends. Looked up from germline, CDR1 is SEHNR and CDR2 is FQNEAQ (reference sequence). The CDR3 loop spans 13 amino acids.

CDR3 sequence (DNA): TGCGCCAGCAGCCAAGTACGGGCAGAAGCAGAGACCCAGTACTTC. Translated: CASSQVRAEAETQYF. This chain connects TRBV4-3 to TRBJ2-5, with D uncertain. This CDR3 has 15 residues. V shed 1 base and J shed 4 bases, with 13 bases lying between them. CDR1 and CDR2 from the germline V gene are LGHNA and YSLEER.

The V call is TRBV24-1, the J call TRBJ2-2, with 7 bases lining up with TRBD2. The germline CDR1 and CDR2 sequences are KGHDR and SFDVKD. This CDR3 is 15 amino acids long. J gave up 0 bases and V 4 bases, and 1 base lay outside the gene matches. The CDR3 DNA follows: TGTGCCACCAGTGAAGCGGGGACGAACACCGGGGAGCTGTTTTTT. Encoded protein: CATSEAGTNTGELFF.